This T cell receptor beta chain was identified in a study of vaccination effects on CD4 cells after COVID-19. Study background: Two convalescent patients gave samples 16 days and one week before vaccination.

Clones were sequenced by immunoSEQ multiplex PCR, and TCRdb holds only the in-frame ones, with some missing. The sample lists under 80,000 clones; around 70% were seen once. On this clone itself: The antigen is not known.

Pools of viral peptides were used by the ViraFEST assay to expand antigen-specific CD4+ T cells ahead of sequencing. With about ten days of culture completed, CD4+ T cells were isolated. The person had PCR-confirmed SARS-CoV-2 infection between March and December 2020. V lost 4 bases, J lost 7 bases, and 18 bases lay in between. Germline CDR1 SGHRS, CDR2 YFSETQ. This CDR3 is 15 amino acids long. This TCR was sampled from a human donor who had a prior SARS-CoV-2 infection. The rearrangement uses TRBV5-1 and TRBJ1-3; D may be TRBD1 (5 bases). Source: CD4+ T cells from PBMCs cultured with HIV peptides, taken before COVID-19 vaccination. Subset specified: HIV-1 Nef peptide pool negative control/reference culture. The CDR3, as DNA: TGCGCCAGCAGCCTTGGGGTAGCAGGGTTGAACACCATATATTTT. This codes for CASSLGVAGLNTIYF. Supplemented by reference TRBV5-1 and TRBJ1-3, the full variable domain reads KAGVTQTPRYLIKTRGQQVTLSCSPISGHRSVSWYQQTPGQGLQFLFEYFSETQRNKGNFPGRFSGRQFSNSRSEMNVSTLELGDSALYLCASSLGVAGLNTIYFGEGSWLTVV.